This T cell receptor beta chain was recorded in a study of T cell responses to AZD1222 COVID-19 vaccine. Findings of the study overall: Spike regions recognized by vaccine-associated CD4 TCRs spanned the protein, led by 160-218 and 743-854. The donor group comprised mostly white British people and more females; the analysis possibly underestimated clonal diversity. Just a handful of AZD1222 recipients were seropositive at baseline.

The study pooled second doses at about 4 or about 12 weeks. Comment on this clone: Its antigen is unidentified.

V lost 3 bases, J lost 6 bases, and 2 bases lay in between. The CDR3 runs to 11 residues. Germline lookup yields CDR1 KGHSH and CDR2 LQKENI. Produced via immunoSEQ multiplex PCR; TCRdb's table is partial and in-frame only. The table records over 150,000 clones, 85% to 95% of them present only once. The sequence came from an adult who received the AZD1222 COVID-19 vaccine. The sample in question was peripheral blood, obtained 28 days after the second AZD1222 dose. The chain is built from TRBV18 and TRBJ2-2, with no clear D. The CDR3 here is CASSPAGELFF. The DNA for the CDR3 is TGTGCCAGCTCACCGGCCGGGGAGCTGTTTTTT.